The 14 T cell receptor beta chains below all came from one sample that was sequenced in a study of T cell repertoires in aging, cancer and after chemotherapy. TRB rearrangements spanning V, D and J were amplified using mixed TRB-A/B primers. TCRdb reprocessed the multiplex PCR reads via MiXCR and lists one record per CDR3 protein. The table records under 8,500 distinct CDR3 sequences, over 25% of them present only once. Peripheral blood genomic DNA, not sorted cells or RNA, was the template. Sequencing was done on a sample of blood. These receptors were collected from a human donor with a blood cancer.

V is TRBV7-9 and J is TRBJ1-1; 11 bases align to TRBD1. Per germline, CDR1 SEHNR and CDR2 FQNEAQ (reference sequence). With 4 bases clipped from V and 4 bases from J, the junction kept 5 bases outside the gene matches. The CDR3 has 15 residues. In DNA, the CDR3 is TGTGCCAGCAGCTCCGGACAGGGGGCGACCACTGAAGCTTTCTTT. Translated, it gives CASSSGQGATTEAFF.

This chain uses TRBV5-6 with TRBJ2-7; D remains unclear. V was shortened by 4 bases and J by 2 bases, with 7 bases between the two germline ends. CDR1 is SGHDT and CDR2 is YYEEEE in the germline V gene. The CDR3 totals 12 residues. The CDR3 is CASSRLTYEQYF. The CDR3 coding sequence is TGTGCCAGCAGCCGATTGACCTACGAGCAGTACTTC.

This clonotype was detected only a few times. The chain is built from TRBV5-4 and TRBJ1-4; weak D call: TRBD1 (5 bases). This CDR3 comprises 15 residues. Between the trimmed V and J ends, which lost 4 bases and 10 bases, there was a span of 20 bases. From germline, CDR1 is SGHNT and CDR2 YYREEE (reference sequence). The DNA of the CDR3 is TGTGCCAGCAGCCCAGAGGGTGGGGCGTGGGGAAAACTGTTTTTT. It specifies CASSPEGGAWGKLFF.

This clonotype is medium-sized (0.01 to 0.1%) by share. The rearrangement uses TRBV30 and TRBJ2-6; D is ambiguous. Germline values: CDR1 GTSNPN, CDR2 SVGIG (reference sequence). CDR3 length: 15 amino acids. With 5 bases removed from V and 0 bases from J, the gap between germline ends came to 11 bases. The CDR3 sequence: CAWATRASGANVLTF. The DNA for the CDR3 is TGTGCCTGGGCGACCCGAGCCTCTGGGGCCAACGTCCTGACTTTC.

This clonotype is medium-sized by share. The chain employs TRBV6-5 and TRBJ2-7; no clear D. CDR1 and CDR2 (germline): MNHEY, SVGAGI. The CDR3 runs to 13 residues. The V and J ends lost 2 bases and 3 bases respectively, with 8 bases between them. Written as DNA, the CDR3 is TGTGCCAGCAGTTACAGGGTTGGCTACGAGCAGTACTTC. Its translation: CASSYRVGYEQYF.

This chain connects TRBV11-3 to TRBJ2-7; either TRBD1 or TRBD2 may supply D (6 bases each). The CDR3 has 16 amino acids. Germline values: CDR1 SGHNT, CDR2 YENEEA. Deletions cut 6 bases from V and 2 bases from J, with 20 bases between. This CDR3 reads CASSYSQGGRAYEQYF. The CDR3 DNA is TGTGCCAGCAGTTACTCTCAAGGGGGGCGAGCCTACGAGCAGTACTTC.

This clonotype was found a few times. This chain uses TRBV5-1 with TRBJ2-3; D is undetermined. Trimming removed 4 bases at V and 0 bases at J, with 6 bases between. Germline CDR1 reads SGHRS; CDR2 reads YFSETQ. The CDR3 totals 13 residues. For the CDR3, the DNA is TGCGCCAGCAGCATAGCTAGCACAGATACGCAGTATTTT. This encodes CASSIASTDTQYF.

This clonotype was found a few times. This rearrangement joins TRBV6-2 or TRBV6-3 to TRBJ1-2; D call uncertain. The V gene's germline CDR1 is MNHEY and CDR2 SVGEGT. Trimming removed 8 bases at V and 3 bases at J, with 7 bases between. The CDR3 covers 11 residues. CDR3 DNA: TGTGCCAGCTCCGAATACTATGGCTACACCTTC. This translates into CASSEYYGYTF.

A remark on this clonotype: The junction departs from germline at one end; a sequencing error may be responsible. This chain uses TRBV12-3 or TRBV12-4 with TRBJ1-1; D gene unclear. The CDR3 contains 13 residues. The CDR3 coding sequence is TGTGCCAGCAGTCCTTGGAGAGACACGGAAGCTTTCTTT. This codes for CASSPWRDTEAFF.

On this clonotype itself: The junction departs from germline at one end; a sequencing error may be responsible. The genes are TRBV10-3 and TRBJ2-2; TRBD1 aligns across 7 bases. The CDR3 runs to 15 residues. The germline V gene encodes CDR1 ENHRY and CDR2 SYGVKD. CDR3 sequence: CASSSGTANTGELFF. CDR3 nucleotides: TGCGCCAGCAGTTCCGGGACAGCGAACACCGGGGAGCTGTTTTTT.

The V gene is TRBV6-5, the J gene TRBJ2-3; TRBD2 aligns across 13 bases. With 2 bases clipped from V and 5 bases from J, the junction kept 7 bases outside the gene matches. Germline V gene sequence: CDR1 MNHEY, CDR2 SVGAGI. The CDR3 contains 17 residues. The CDR3 bases are TGTGCCAGCAGTTACACTAGCGGGGGGGCCGGGGAAGATACGCAGTATTTT. Translated: CASSYTSGGAGEDTQYF.

This chain links TRBV12-3 or TRBV12-4 with TRBJ2-5; possible D gene TRBD1, 6 bases. V shed 3 bases and J shed 5 bases, with 13 bases lying between them. The CDR3 is 14 amino acids. The CDR3 is CASSLGRGMETQYF. CDR3 coding DNA: TGTGCCAGCAGTTTGGGCAGGGGAATGGAGACCCAGTACTTC.

This clonotype is classed as medium-sized. The CDR3 reads CASTLTGLSNQPQHF. CDR3 DNA: TGTGCCAGTACCTTGACAGGGCTTAGCAATCAGCCCCAGCATTTT. This rearrangement joins TRBV19 to TRBJ1-5; 7 nucleotides align to TRBD1. Germline assignment: CDR1 LNHDA and CDR2 SQIVND (reference sequence). The V gene end was trimmed by 7 bases and the J gene end by 0 bases; junction bases not matched to a gene: 6. CDR3 length: 15 residues.

The rearrangement uses TRBV6-4 and TRBJ2-1; TRBD1 agrees at 12 bases. Germline trimming cut 6 bases from V and 8 bases from J; bases unmatched to any gene: 8. The CDR3 spans 15 residues. Germline-derived CDR1 and CDR2 are MRHNA and SNTAGT. DNA of the CDR3: TGTGCCAGCAGCCCCGGGACAGGGGGCGAGGATGAGCAGTTCTTC. Its translation: CASSPGTGGEDEQFF.